Below are 4 T cell receptor beta chains sequenced from a single sample in a study of OX40 agonist ivuxolimab in advanced cancers. The method was immunoSEQ multiplex PCR; TCRdb's version includes in-frame clones alone and lacks a portion of them. The table shows about 55,000 clones, with approximately 84% occurring only once. The specimen comprised CD4+ or CD8+ T cells sorted from blood, sampled in a trial of the OX40 agonist ivuxolimab. All receptors derive from an adult with an advanced solid tumor such as melanoma, head and neck, liver or kidney cancer.

The J gene is TRBJ2-1, the V gene TRBV11-2; 7 bases align to TRBD2. V lost 0 bases and J lost 4; bases outside the gene matches: 9. Per germline, CDR1 SGHAT and CDR2 FQNNGV. This CDR3 contains 17 residues. The CDR3 protein is CASSLEGGGLTYNEQFF. In DNA, the CDR3 is TGTGCCAGCAGCTTAGAGGGCGGGGGATTAACGTACAATGAGCAGTTCTTC.

The V and J genes are TRBV5-6 and TRBJ2-7; D is unclear. The V gene lost 0 bases and the J gene lost 2 bases, with 6 bases spanning the gap. The germline V gene has CDR1 SGHDT and CDR2 YYEEEE. This CDR3 comprises 13 residues. CDR3 nucleotide sequence: TGTGCCAGCAGCTTGGTTAGGACCTACGAGCAGTACTTC. The encoded protein is CASSLVRTYEQYF.

The chain is built from TRBV10-3 and TRBJ2-1; possible D gene TRBD1, 5 bases. Trimming took 4 bases from V and 0 from J, leaving 13 bases between them. Germline CDR1 ENHRY, CDR2 SYGVKD. This CDR3 contains 16 residues. The CDR3 reads CAISAQTDSSYNEQFF. DNA for the CDR3: TGTGCCATCAGTGCCCAGACAGATAGCTCCTACAATGAGCAGTTCTTC.

V is TRBV13 and J is TRBJ2-7, with D perhaps assigned TRBD1 or TRBD2 (5 bases each). The V gene's germline CDR1 is PRHDT and CDR2 FYEKMQ (reference sequence). The V gene lost 3 bases and the J gene lost 2 bases, with 11 bases spanning the gap. This CDR3 has 14 amino acids. The CDR3 DNA is TGTGCCAGCAGCTTCGGGACGGGTCCCTACGAGCAGTACTTC. This sequence encodes CASSFGTGPYEQYF.